The sequence of this TCR beta chain was determined in a study of OX40 agonist ivuxolimab in advanced cancers. Study as a whole: Eligibility admitted prior anti-PD-1, anti-PD-L1 or anti-CTLA-4 therapy; roughly 39% had some.

In regard to this clone: What it recognizes is unknown.

Unmatched junction bases numbered 8, after V lost 8 bases and J lost 8 bases. The CDR3 spans 13 residues. Germline-derived CDR1 and CDR2 are MNHNS and SASEGT. Overall study results and limits: CD8+ T cells averaged more expanded clones than CD4+. By week 6 at 0.1 to 3.0 mg/kg, blood CD4+ and CD8+ T cells had expanded clonally. A proportion of nonresponders additionally exhibited low normalized T-cell clonal expansion.

Sequencing used immunoSEQ multiplex PCR; TCRdb keeps in-frame clones, though not all of them. In the table there are roughly 70,000 clones, roughly 85% of which are singletons. The clonotype originates from an adult with an advanced solid tumor such as melanoma, head and neck, liver or kidney cancer. The gene calls are TRBV6-1 and TRBJ2-1; TRBD1 aligns across 8 bases. Sample: CD4+ or CD8+ T cells sorted from blood, taken in a trial of the OX40 agonist ivuxolimab. The CDR3 reads CASLWTGRDEQFF. The CDR3 region has the DNA TGTGCCAGCTTGTGGACAGGGAGAGATGAGCAGTTCTTC.